This T cell receptor beta chain was sequenced during a study of blood T cell repertoires in COVID-19 (dated by TCRdb to about 2020). Regarding the research as a whole: Collaborator samples came from the United States, Italy and Spain and covered acute and convalescent phases of COVID-19. The material from the prospective study consisted of cDNA or gDNA derived from T cells, B-cell-depleted T cells, or PBMCs. The repertoires were released in a freely available public database intended as a resource for research on the immune response to SARS-CoV-2. Deeply sampled blood TCRbeta repertoires from subjects exposed to, actively infected with, or recovered from COVID-19 were included in the dataset. Where available, HLA class I and class II types were taken from metadata supplied by the sample provider and were not determined by assay-based typing. The samples were drawn from the first 160 participants of the ongoing ImmuneRACE study and from about 1,200 subjects provided by 6 global collaborators. Sample metadata almost always included a de-identified subject ID, COVID-19 status, age in years and sex. General conclusions and limits of the study: Clinical and demographic metadata were provided uncurated, with the amount varying by source and participant.

Of note for this clone: Its target antigen remains unknown. Base qualities were left out, and no much larger clone turns up one base away.

Samples from volunteer blood donors who had recovered from COVID-19 were contributed by a second Seattle source. Collaborating institutions collected whole blood in K2EDTA tubes following their own protocols. For TCRbeta analysis, collaborators shipped samples as frozen whole blood, isolated PBMCs, or DNA extracted from either of those sample types. The immunoSEQ Assay, a bias-controlled multiplex PCR, was used to amplify TCRbeta CDR3 regions from genomic DNA. Per the authors' processing: Within the assay, amplification of reference gene primers was used to estimate how many nucleated cells each sample contained. To quantify the absolute abundance of each unique TCRbeta CDR3 rearrangement, sequence reads were collapsed and filtered. Productive Simpson clonality was computed per sample as the square root of Simpson's diversity index over productive rearrangements. TCRdb provides this immuneACCESS table in a form limited to in-frame rearrangements. Some clones are lacking; in checked studies, under half of them reflect an unresolved V gene, and why the rest are absent is not known. V, J and clone size derive from that table, while D and trimming were established from the DNA sequence. The sample profile shows about 150,000 clones; 87% of them were found once. Jointly, the top ten make up roughly 37% of the sample.

Sample: peripheral blood. The sequence was obtained from a middle-aged man who had recovered from COVID-19.

The encoded CDR3 is CASSVGSPAGNTIYF. Read as DNA, the sequence is TGTGCCAGCAGCGTGGGCAGCCCCGCAGGAAACACCATATATTTT. Recombination joined TRBV9 with TRBJ1-3; the D gene is unclear. V loses 2 bases, J loses 4 bases, and the germline ends lie 13 bases apart. The CDR3 runs 15 amino acids, cysteine and phenylalanine included. Only CDR3 DNA remains: 45 bases, in frame from the first base. Per the germline V gene, SGDLS is the CDR1 and YYNGEE is the CDR2.